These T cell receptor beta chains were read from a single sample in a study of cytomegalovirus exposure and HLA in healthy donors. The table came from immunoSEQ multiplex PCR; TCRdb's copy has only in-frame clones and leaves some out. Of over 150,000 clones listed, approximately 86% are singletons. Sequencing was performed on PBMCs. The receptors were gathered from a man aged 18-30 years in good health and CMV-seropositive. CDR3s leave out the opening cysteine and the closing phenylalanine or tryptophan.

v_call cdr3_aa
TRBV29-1 SVDGGPSF
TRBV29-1 SVEKGTAVGEKLF
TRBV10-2 ASSESASGAF
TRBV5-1 ASSYEAGFADTQY
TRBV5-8 ASSLRQGVNEQY
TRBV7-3 ASSSQTGISTDTQY
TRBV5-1 ASSRPGQGTDTQY
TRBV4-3 ASSQGQGAMNEQF
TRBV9 ASTISGTGPGYT
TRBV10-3 ATGAGTGGSETQY
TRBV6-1 ASSEETTGSETQY
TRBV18 ASSRTGVDTEAF
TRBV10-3 AITASPPYEQY
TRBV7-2 ASRVPSTDTQY
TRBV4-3 ASSSTQGFGTEAF
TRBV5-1 ASRLAGAISYNEQF
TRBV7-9 ASSLGRDSNTEAF
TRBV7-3 ASSPGTANSPLH
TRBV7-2 ASSPPGSQGTQY
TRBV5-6 ASSSLPGPAGGTGELF
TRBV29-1 SVGGRSVNEQF
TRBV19 ASSIPPPNGGSDGYT
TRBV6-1 ASSESFGGVKRNTEAF
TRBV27 ASSFYTGDTEAF
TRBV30 AWSASGGAF
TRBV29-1 SVGTTSTDTQY
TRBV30 AWSRQGGQPQH
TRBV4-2 ASSQEDGRIDEQY
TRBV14 ASSQVRGVGGYT
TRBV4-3 ASSQAWGATYEQY
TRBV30 AWSDQGSETGELF
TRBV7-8 ASSLGTSGGERTQY
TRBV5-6 ASSPPGTLGELF
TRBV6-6 AAKPPGQGAGGAF
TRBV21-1 ASSLDSYQPQH
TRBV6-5 ASTARDRGPYGYT
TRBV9 ASSVLDRVGHYGYT
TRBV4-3 ASSQDRVAASLAYEQY
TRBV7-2 ASSPTRTGPTEAF
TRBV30 AWRGGDRSSSYNEQF
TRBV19 ASRPPRYQGGGNTIY
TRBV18 ASSTTGNYEQY
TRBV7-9 ASSIVGGTASYEQY
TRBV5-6 ASSEGGGQPQH
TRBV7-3 ASSSDGQTNYGYT
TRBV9 ASSVDFTGELF
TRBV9 ASSGLATSTDTQY
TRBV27 ASSLLQGAPNEKLF
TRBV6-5 ATPYGFGAGELF
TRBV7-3 ASSFQASSSYNEQF